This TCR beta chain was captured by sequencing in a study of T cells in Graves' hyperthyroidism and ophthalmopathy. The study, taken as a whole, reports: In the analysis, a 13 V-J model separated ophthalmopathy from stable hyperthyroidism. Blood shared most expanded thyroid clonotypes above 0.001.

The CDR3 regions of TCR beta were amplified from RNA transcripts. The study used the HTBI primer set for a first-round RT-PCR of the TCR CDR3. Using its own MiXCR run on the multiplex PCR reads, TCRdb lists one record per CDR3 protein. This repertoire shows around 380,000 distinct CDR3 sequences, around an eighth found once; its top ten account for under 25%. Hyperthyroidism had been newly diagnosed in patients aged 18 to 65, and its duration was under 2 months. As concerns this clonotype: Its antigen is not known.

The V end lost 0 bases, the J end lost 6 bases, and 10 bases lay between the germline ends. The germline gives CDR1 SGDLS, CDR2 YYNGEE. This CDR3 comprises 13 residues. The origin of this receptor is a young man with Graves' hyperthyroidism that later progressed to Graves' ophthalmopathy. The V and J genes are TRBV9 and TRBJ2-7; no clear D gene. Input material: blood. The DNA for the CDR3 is TGTGCCAGCAGCGTAGAGGTCAGAACCGAGCAGTACTTC. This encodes CASSVEVRTEQYF.